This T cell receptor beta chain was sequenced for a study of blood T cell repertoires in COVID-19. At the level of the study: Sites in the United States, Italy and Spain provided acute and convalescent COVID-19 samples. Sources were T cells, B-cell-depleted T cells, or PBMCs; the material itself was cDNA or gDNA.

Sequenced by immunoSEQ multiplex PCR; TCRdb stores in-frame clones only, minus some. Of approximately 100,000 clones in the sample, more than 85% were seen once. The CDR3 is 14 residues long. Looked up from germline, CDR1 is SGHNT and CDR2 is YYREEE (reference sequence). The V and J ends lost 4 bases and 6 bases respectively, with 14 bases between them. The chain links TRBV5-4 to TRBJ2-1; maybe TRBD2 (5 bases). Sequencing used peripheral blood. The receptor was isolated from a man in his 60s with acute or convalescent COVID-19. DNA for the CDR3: TGTGCCAGCAGCGACTACACTAGACCCAATGAGCAGTTCTTC. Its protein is CASSDYTRPNEQFF. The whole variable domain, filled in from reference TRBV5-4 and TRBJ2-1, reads ETGVTQSPTHLIKTRGQQVTLRCSSQSGHNTVSWYQQALGQGPQFIFQYYREEENGRGNFPPRFSGLQFPNYSSELNVNALELDDSALYLCASSDYTRPNEQFFGPGTRLTVL.